This TCR beta chain was sequenced for a study of CD8 T cells in Susac syndrome. When the RNA was reverse transcribed, random hexamers were used with an input of roughly 0.45 to 1 ug. In TCRdb, the immunoSEQ multiplex PCR reads were re-called with MiXCR into one record per CDR3 protein. The sample has about 85,000 distinct CDR3 sequences; 95% are singletons. V was trimmed by 0 bases and J by 5 bases, leaving 33 bases between them. The CDR3 has 21 amino acids. Germline values: CDR1 GTSNPN, CDR2 SVGIG (reference sequence). The chain joins TRBV30 to TRBJ2-3; TRBD1 or TRBD2 may be the D gene (6 bases each). The sample taken for sequencing was CD8+ T cells from PBMCs. This receptor was obtained from a human donor with Susac syndrome. CDR3 sequence reads: CAWSVDPQYPGGMVGIDTQYF. The CDR3 DNA sequence: TGTGCCTGGAGTGTGGATCCCCAATACCCCGGGGGCATGGTAGGAATAGATACGCAGTATTTT.